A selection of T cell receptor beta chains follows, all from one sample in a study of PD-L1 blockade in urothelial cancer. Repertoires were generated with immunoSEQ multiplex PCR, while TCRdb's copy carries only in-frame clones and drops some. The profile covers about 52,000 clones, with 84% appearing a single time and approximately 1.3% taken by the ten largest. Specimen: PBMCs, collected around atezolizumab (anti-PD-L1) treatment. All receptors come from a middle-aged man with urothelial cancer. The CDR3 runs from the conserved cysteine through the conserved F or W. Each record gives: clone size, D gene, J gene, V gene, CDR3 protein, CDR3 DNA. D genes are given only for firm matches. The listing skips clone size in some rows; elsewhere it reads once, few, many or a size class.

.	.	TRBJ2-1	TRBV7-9	CASSLVGTAINEQFF	TGTGCCAGCAGCTTAGTAGGCACAGCTATCAATGAGCAGTTCTTC
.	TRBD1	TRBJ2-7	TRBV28	CASSAGTGGYEQYF	TGTGCCAGCAGTGCCGGGACAGGGGGTTACGAGCAGTACTTC
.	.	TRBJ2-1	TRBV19	CASSITAAVSSYNEQFF	TGTGCCAGTAGTATAACAGCAGCGGTAAGCTCCTACAATGAGCAGTTCTTC
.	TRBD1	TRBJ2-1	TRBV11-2	CASIKGWTGSMGNEQFF	TGTGCCAGCATTAAAGGTTGGACAGGGTCAATGGGCAATGAGCAGTTCTTC
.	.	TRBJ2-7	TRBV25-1	CASSWEMRAEQYF	TGTGCCAGCTCATGGGAGATGCGGGCCGAGCAGTACTTC
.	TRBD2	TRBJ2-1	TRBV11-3	CASSPASGGNEQFF	TGTGCCAGCAGCCCCGCTAGCGGGGGTAATGAGCAGTTCTTC
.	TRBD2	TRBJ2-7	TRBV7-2	CASSSQLAGGGEQYF	TGTGCCAGCAGCTCCCAACTAGCGGGAGGGGGCGAGCAGTACTTC
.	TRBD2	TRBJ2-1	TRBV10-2	CASSVAGEPYNEQFF	TGCGCCAGCAGTGTAGCGGGGGAACCCTACAATGAGCAGTTCTTC
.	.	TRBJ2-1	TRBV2	CANQRGQSGHNEQFF	TGTGCCAACCAAAGGGGACAATCGGGCCACAATGAGCAGTTCTTC
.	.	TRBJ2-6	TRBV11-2	CASSSGFSGANVLTF	TGTGCCAGCAGCTCAGGGTTTTCTGGGGCCAACGTCCTGACTTTC
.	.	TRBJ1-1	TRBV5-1	CASSPADWGAEAFF	TGCGCCAGCAGCCCTGCAGACTGGGGGGCTGAAGCTTTCTTT
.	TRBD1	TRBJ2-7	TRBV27	CASSRTGTGDHYEQYF	TGTGCCAGCAGCCGAACCGGGACAGGGGACCACTACGAGCAGTACTTC
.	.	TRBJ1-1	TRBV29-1	CSVTETVGAFF	TGCAGCGTTACTGAAACAGTCGGAGCTTTCTTT
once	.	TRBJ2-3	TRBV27	CASTFRGGGTDTQYF	TGTGCCAGCACCTTTAGGGGGGGTGGCACAGATACGCAGTATTTT
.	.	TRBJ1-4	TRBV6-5	CASSSRTVSGNEKLFF	TGTGCCAGCAGTTCCAGGACAGTATCGGGTAATGAAAAACTGTTTTTT
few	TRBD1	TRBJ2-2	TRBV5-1	CASPSDRGPDLGTGELFF	TGCGCCAGCCCCAGCGACAGGGGGCCTGATTTAGGCACCGGGGAGCTGTTTTTT
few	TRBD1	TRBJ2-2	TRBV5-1	CASSLAAGGTGELFF	TGCGCCAGCAGCTTGGCGGCAGGGGGTACCGGGGAGCTGTTTTTT
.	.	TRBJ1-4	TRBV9	CASSVGDSLTAKLFF	TGTGCCAGCAGCGTAGGAGACAGTTTAACAGCAAAACTGTTTTTT
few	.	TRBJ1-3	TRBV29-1	CSIRVAGNTIYF	TGCAGCATCAGGGTAGCTGGAAACACCATATATTTT
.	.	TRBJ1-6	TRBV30	CAWVQGTPVHSPLHF	TGTGCCTGGGTACAGGGAACGCCGGTTCATTCACCCCTCCACTTT
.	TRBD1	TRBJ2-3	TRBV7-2	CASSRLGTGDADTQYF	TGTGCCAGCAGTCGCCTTGGGACAGGGGATGCGGATACGCAGTATTTT
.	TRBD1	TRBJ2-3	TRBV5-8	CASSFGQDHTDTQYF	TGTGCCAGCAGCTTCGGACAGGACCACACAGATACGCAGTATTTT
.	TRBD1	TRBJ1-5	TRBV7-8	CASSIRDREESNQPQHF	TGTGCCAGCAGCATCCGGGACAGGGAGGAGAGCAATCAGCCCCAGCATTTT
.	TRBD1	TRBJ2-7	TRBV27	CASRQTGNPYEQYF	TGTGCCAGCAGGCAGACAGGGAATCCCTACGAGCAGTACTTC
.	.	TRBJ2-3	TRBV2	CASGEGGAGTDTQYF	TGTGCCAGCGGGGAGGGGGGGGCCGGCACAGATACGCAGTATTTT
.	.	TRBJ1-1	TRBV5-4	CASSPAGGSNTEAFF	TGTGCCAGCAGCCCGGCGGGGGGATCAAACACTGAAGCTTTCTTT
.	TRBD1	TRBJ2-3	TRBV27	CASSSLDRGKGDTQYF	TGTGCCAGCAGTTCCTTGGACAGGGGGAAAGGAGATACGCAGTATTTT
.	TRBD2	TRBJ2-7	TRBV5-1	CASSFGSGYEQYF	TGCGCCAGCAGCTTCGGTAGCGGGTACGAGCAGTACTTC
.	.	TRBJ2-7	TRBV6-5	CASGDLSGKNEQYF	TGTGCCAGCGGGGACTTGTCGGGAAAGAACGAGCAGTACTTC
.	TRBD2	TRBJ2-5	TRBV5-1	CASSTGGGRETQYF	TGCGCCAGCAGCACCGGGGGGGGCCGGGAGACCCAGTACTTC
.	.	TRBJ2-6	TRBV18	CASSPRTVRNATGANVLTF	TGTGCCAGCTCACCAAGGACAGTGCGAAACGCGACTGGGGCCAACGTCCTGACTTTC
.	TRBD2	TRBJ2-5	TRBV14	CASSPPTSGEYF	TGTGCCAGCAGTCCTCCGACTAGCGGGGAGTACTTC
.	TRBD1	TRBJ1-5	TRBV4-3	CASSQTGTGSQPQHF	TGCGCCAGCAGCCAAACCGGGACAGGGAGTCAGCCCCAGCATTTT
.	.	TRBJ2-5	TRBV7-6	CASSFGHLKTQYF	TGTGCCAGCAGTTTCGGACATCTAAAGACCCAGTACTTC
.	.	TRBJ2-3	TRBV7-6	CASSLMGSLRADTQYF	TGTGCCAGCAGCTTAATGGGCAGCCTCCGAGCAGATACGCAGTATTTT
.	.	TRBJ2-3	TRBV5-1	CASSLGGGSPDTQYF	TGCGCCAGCAGCTTAGGGGGAGGGAGCCCAGATACGCAGTATTTT
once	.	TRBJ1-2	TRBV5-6	CASSFAINGYTF	TGTGCCAGCAGCTTTGCGATTAATGGCTACACCTTC
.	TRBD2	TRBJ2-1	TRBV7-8	CASRGVSYNEQFF	TGTGCCAGCCGGGGGGTCTCCTACAATGAGCAGTTCTTC
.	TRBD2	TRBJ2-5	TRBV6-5	CASSYSQGLGEETQYF	TGTGCCAGCAGTTACTCACAGGGACTAGGGGAAGAGACCCAGTACTTC
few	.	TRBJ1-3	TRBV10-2	CASSESIFRDTIYF	TGCGCCAGCAGTGAGTCGATTTTCCGGGACACCATATATTTT
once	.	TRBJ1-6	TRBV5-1	CASSSSGYPPLHF	TGCGCCAGCAGCTCCTCAGGGTATCCACCCCTCCACTTT
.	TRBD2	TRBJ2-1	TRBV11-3	CASSLSGRADNEQFF	TGTGCCAGCAGCTTAAGCGGGAGGGCCGACAATGAGCAGTTCTTC
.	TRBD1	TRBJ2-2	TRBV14	CASSHLRTGGHTGELFF	TGTGCCAGCAGCCACCTCCGGACAGGGGGCCACACCGGGGAGCTGTTTTTT
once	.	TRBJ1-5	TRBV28	CASSFGRGHQPQHF	TGTGCCAGCAGTTTTGGGAGGGGCCATCAGCCCCAGCATTTT
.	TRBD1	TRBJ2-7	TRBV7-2	CASSSRPGTARYEQYF	TGTGCCAGCAGCTCACGACCCGGGACAGCAAGATACGAGCAGTACTTC
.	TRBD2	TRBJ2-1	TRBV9	CASSVGLAGYYNEQFF	TGTGCCAGCAGCGTAGGACTAGCGGGATACTACAATGAGCAGTTCTTC
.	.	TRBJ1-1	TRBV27	CASSFTTENTEAFF	TGTGCCAGCAGTTTCACGACAGAAAACACTGAAGCTTTCTTT
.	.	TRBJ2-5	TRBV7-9	CASSLGQQETQYF	TGTGCCAGCAGCTTAGGACAGCAAGAGACCCAGTACTTC
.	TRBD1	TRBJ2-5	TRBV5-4	CASSSPRQGVVETQYF	TGTGCCAGCAGCTCCCCGCGACAGGGGGTCGTGGAGACCCAGTACTTC
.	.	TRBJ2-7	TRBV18	CASSPAGRAYEQYF	TGTGCCAGCTCACCAGCGGGGAGAGCCTACGAGCAGTACTTC
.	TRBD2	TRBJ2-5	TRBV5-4	CASSLGAGAQETQYF	TGTGCCAGCAGCTTGGGAGCGGGGGCACAAGAGACCCAGTACTTC
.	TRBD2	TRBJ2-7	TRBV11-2	CASRQTSGGSYEQYF	TGTGCCAGCAGACAGACTAGCGGGGGCTCCTACGAGCAGTACTTC
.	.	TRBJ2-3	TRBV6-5	CASSYPTDTQYF	TGTGCCAGCAGTTACCCGACAGATACGCAGTATTTT
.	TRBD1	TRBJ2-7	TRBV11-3	CASSLDRDRAYEQYF	TGTGCCAGCAGCTTAGACCGGGACAGGGCCTACGAGCAGTACTTC
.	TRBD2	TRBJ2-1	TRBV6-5	CASSYRLAGLNEQFF	TGTGCCAGCAGTTACAGGCTAGCGGGTTTAAATGAGCAGTTCTTC